Below are 8 T cell receptor beta chains sequenced from a single sample in a study of blood T cell repertoires in COVID-19. Here immunoSEQ multiplex PCR was the method, and the copy in TCRdb shows in-frame clones only, minus some. The data contain around 79,000 clones, 85% to 90% of them singletons. The sequenced material came from peripheral blood. These receptors were taken from a man in his sixties or seventies with active or convalescent COVID-19.

Details on this clone: This sample also contains other DNA sequences that code for the same CDR3. The chain links TRBV19 to TRBJ2-1, with 8 bases identical to TRBD1. Germline V lookup: CDR1 LNHDA, CDR2 SQIVND (reference sequence). Unmatched junction bases numbered 4, after V lost 6 bases and J lost 6 bases. This CDR3 contains 13 residues. The CDR3 DNA reads as TGTGCCAGTAGCCCTACAGGGGGCAATGAGCAGTTCTTC. Translating gives CASSPTGGNEQFF. The full variable domain, in which reference TRBV19 and TRBJ2-1 provide the parts outside the CDR3, is DGGITQSPKYLFRKEGQNVTLSCEQNLNHDAMYWYRQDPGQGLRLIYYSQIVNDFQKGDIAEGYSVSREKKESFPLTVTSAQKNPTAFYLCASSPTGGNEQFFGPGTRLTVL.

The gene calls are TRBV7-8 and TRBJ1-3, with D possibly TRBD1 on 6 matching bases. The CDR3 runs to 14 residues. CDR1 is SGHVS and CDR2 is FQNEAQ in the germline V gene. Trimming stripped 5 bases from V and 2 bases from J, with 10 bases between. DNA of the CDR3: TGTGCCAGCAGCCCACGGACAGCTGGAAACACCATATATTTT. Translated: CASSPRTAGNTIYF.

This clone was counted a few times. The chain recombines TRBV11-2 with TRBJ2-2, with D unclear. V was cut by 7 bases and J by 5 bases, with 11 bases left in between. There are 13 residues in the CDR3. Germline CDR1 SGHAT, CDR2 FQNNGV. CDR3: CASISQWTGELFF. The DNA of the CDR3 is TGTGCCAGCATCTCACAGTGGACCGGGGAGCTGTTTTTT.

V usage is TRBV28 and J usage is TRBJ1-5; a weak D match, TRBD1 (6 bases). Trimming took 5 bases from V and 3 from J, leaving 17 bases between them. Germline V CDR1 and CDR2: MDHEN, SYDVKM. The length of the CDR3 is 16 residues. Written as DNA, the CDR3 is TGTGCCAGCAGTCGAACACACAGGGTCACCAATCAGCCCCAGCATTTT. It translates to CASSRTHRVTNQPQHF.

The rearrangement uses TRBV7-2 and TRBJ2-3; a possible D gene is TRBD2 (6 bases). CDR3 length: 12 amino acids. Germline values: CDR1 SGHTA, CDR2 FQGNSA. Trimming removed 5 bases at V and 10 bases at J, with 13 bases between. The CDR3 DNA reads as TGTGCCAGCAGCAGTAGCGGCAAAGCGCAGTATTTT. This codes for CASSSSGKAQYF. Complete variable domain (other parts from reference TRBV7-2 and TRBJ2-3): GAGVSQSPSNKVTEKGKDVELRCDPISGHTALYWYRQSLGQGLEFLIYFQGNSAPDKSGLPSDRFSAERTGGSVSTLTIQRTQQEDSAVYLCASSSSGKAQYFGPGTRLTVL.

V is TRBV14 and J is TRBJ2-1; TRBD2 is a possible D gene (5 bases). Trimming took off 5 bases at V and 9 bases at J, with 8 bases between the two ends. The V gene's germline CDR1 is SGHDN and CDR2 FVKESK. The CDR3 totals 11 residues. CDR3 sequence: CASSYSGEQFF. CDR3 coding DNA: TGTGCCAGCAGCTACAGCGGTGAGCAGTTCTTC.

The gene calls are TRBV7-2 and TRBJ2-7; D is perhaps TRBD2 (6 bases). Germline assignment: CDR1 SGHTA and CDR2 FQGNSA. Trimming pared 0 bases from V and 6 bases from J, leaving 15 bases between. The CDR3 sequence is 15 residues long. The CDR3: CASSLAISGYPEQYF. The CDR3 coding sequence is TGTGCCAGCAGCTTAGCGATCAGCGGGTACCCCGAGCAGTACTTC.

This chain joins TRBV5-5 and TRBJ2-1, with TRBD2 matching over 11 bases. Germline CDR1 is SGHKS and CDR2 is YYEKEE (reference sequence). This CDR3 spans 18 amino acids. The ends lost 3 bases at V and 3 bases at J; junction bases unmatched: 11. CDR3 sequence (DNA): TGTGCCAGCAGCTCCCCGACTAGCGGGACGTTTAACTACAATGAGCAGTTCTTC. It translates to CASSSPTSGTFNYNEQFF.